The 8 T cell receptor beta chains below come from one sample, sequenced in a study of blood T cell repertoires in COVID-19. The table came from immunoSEQ multiplex PCR; TCRdb's copy has only in-frame clones and leaves some out. The sample lists tens of thousands of clones, around 87% occurring once. The sequenced sample was peripheral blood. The receptors here all came from a man aged 40-49 years with acute or convalescent COVID-19.

This clone was observed a few times. The rearrangement joins TRBV6-1 to TRBJ2-7; TRBD1 matches 7 bases. The trim removed 2 bases at V and 1 base at J, leaving 8 bases unmatched. Germline V gives CDR1 MNHNS, CDR2 SASEGT. The CDR3 totals 16 residues. This CDR3 reads CASSEKTPGQSYEQYF. CDR3 in DNA: TGTGCCAGCAGTGAAAAGACCCCGGGACAGTCCTACGAGCAGTACTTC.

This clone was counted once. The chain employs TRBV12-3 or TRBV12-4 and TRBJ2-1; weak D call: TRBD1 (6 bases). Trimming removed 5 bases from V and 9 bases from J, with 8 bases in between. The CDR3 totals 11 residues. The CDR3 region is CASSRQVEQFF. For the CDR3, the DNA is TGTGCCAGCAGTCGACAGGTTGAGCAGTTCTTC.

This chain uses TRBV7-9 with TRBJ2-6, with a tentative D call TRBD1 (6 bases). CDR1 and CDR2 (germline): SEHNR, FQNEAQ (reference sequence). The CDR3 totals 15 residues. Trimming took off 5 bases at V and 2 bases at J, with 10 bases between the two ends. The CDR3 loop is CASSADRTGANVLTF. Written as DNA, the CDR3 is TGTGCCAGCAGCGCAGACAGGACTGGGGCCAACGTCCTGACTTTC.

This chain uses TRBV11-2 with TRBJ1-1; a weak D match, TRBD1 (6 bases). Trimming stripped 6 bases from V and 5 bases from J, with 10 bases between. Germline loops: CDR1 SGHAT, CDR2 FQNNGV. This CDR3 is built from 12 residues. The CDR3 region has the DNA TGTGCCAGCAGGGGGAGGGGGACTGAAGCTTTCTTT. Its translation: CASRGRGTEAFF. The complete variable domain, with remaining parts taken from reference TRBV11-2 and TRBJ1-1, reads EAGVAQSPRYKIIEKRQSVAFWCNPISGHATLYWYQQILGQGPKLLIQFQNNGVVDDSQLPKDRFSAERLKGVDSTLKIQPAKLEDSAVYLCASRGRGTEAFFGQGTRLTVV.

This chain links TRBV30 with TRBJ1-5; D is perhaps TRBD1 (5 bases). Germline V gives CDR1 GTSNPN, CDR2 SVGIG (reference sequence). Trimming stripped 1 base from V and 2 bases from J, with 6 bases between. The CDR3 is 13 residues long. CDR3 protein: CAWSGGGNQPQHF. The CDR3 coding sequence is TGTGCCTGGAGTGGGGGGGGCAATCAGCCCCAGCATTTT.

This chain links TRBV19 with TRBJ2-3; no definite D call. V was shortened by 0 bases and J by 4 bases, with 14 bases between the two germline ends. The CDR3 totals 16 residues. The V gene's germline CDR1 is LNHDA and CDR2 SQIVND (reference sequence). This CDR3 is CASSIDGTLRSDTQYF. The CDR3 nucleotides read TGTGCCAGTAGTATAGATGGCACCCTCAGGTCAGATACGCAGTATTTT. Drawing the rest from reference TRBV19 and TRBJ2-3, the complete variable domain is DGGITQSPKYLFRKEGQNVTLSCEQNLNHDAMYWYRQDPGQGLRLIYYSQIVNDFQKGDIAEGYSVSREKKESFPLTVTSAQKNPTAFYLCASSIDGTLRSDTQYFGPGTRLTVL.

This sequence joins TRBV7-9 and TRBJ1-1; TRBD1 might be the D (5 bases). The CDR3 consists of 15 residues. From germline, CDR1 is SEHNR and CDR2 FQNEAQ (reference sequence). The V gene lost 5 bases and the J gene lost 0 bases, with 13 bases spanning the gap. In nucleotides, the CDR3 is TGTGCCAGCAGCCCAGAACGGGGGGTGAACACTGAAGCTTTCTTT. It translates to CASSPERGVNTEAFF.

The V call is TRBV9, the J call TRBJ1-5; a possible D gene is TRBD1 (5 bases). Germline lookup yields CDR1 SGDLS and CDR2 YYNGEE. The CDR3 covers 15 residues. V was clipped by 4 bases and J by 2 bases, with 13 bases between them. For the CDR3, the DNA is TGTGCCAGCAGCAATGGGGGGAGTGGCAATCAGCCCCAGCATTTT. Translation gives CASSNGGSGNQPQHF.